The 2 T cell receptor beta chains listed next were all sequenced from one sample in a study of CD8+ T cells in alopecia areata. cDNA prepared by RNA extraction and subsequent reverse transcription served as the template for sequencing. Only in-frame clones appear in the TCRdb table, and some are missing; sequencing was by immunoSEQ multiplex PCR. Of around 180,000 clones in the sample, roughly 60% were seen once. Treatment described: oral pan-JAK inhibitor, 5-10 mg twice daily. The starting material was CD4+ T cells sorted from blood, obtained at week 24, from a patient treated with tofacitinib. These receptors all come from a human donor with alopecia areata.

The CDR3 is CSARELLDRERTGYTF. CDR3 in DNA: TGCAGCGCCCGGGAACTACTTGACAGAGAACGAACTGGCTACACCTTC. The chain is built from TRBV29-1 and TRBJ1-2, with a tentative D call TRBD1 (5 bases). This CDR3 region has 16 residues. Trimming cost V 7 bases and J 7 bases, with 28 bases left between them. Germline V gives CDR1 SQVTM, CDR2 ANQGSEA.

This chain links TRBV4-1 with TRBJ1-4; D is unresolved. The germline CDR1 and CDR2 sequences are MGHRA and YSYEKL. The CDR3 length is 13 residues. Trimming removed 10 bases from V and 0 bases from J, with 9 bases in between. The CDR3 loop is CATTDSTNEKLFF. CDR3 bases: TGCGCCACTACAGACTCAACTAATGAAAAACTGTTTTTT.